The 22 T cell receptor beta chains listed next were all sequenced from one sample in a study of blood T cells in healthy people across ages. Alongside a J-beta primer mix, a sample-barcoded 5' primer served in a second PCR lasting 7 to 11 cycles. TCRdb re-analysed the 5' RACE reads in MiXCR, keeping a single row per CDR3 protein. Found here are roughly 800,000 distinct CDR3 sequences, roughly 35% of them singletons; the top ten hold 10% to 15%. The material sequenced was blood. The receptors stem from a man younger than 35 in good health.

V is TRBV14 and J is TRBJ1-6; no definite D call. V was cut by 4 bases and J by 15 bases, with 16 bases left in between. Germline V gene data show CDR1 as SGHDN and CDR2 as FVKESK. This CDR3 contains 13 residues. The chain's CDR3 is CASSPGGLVGLHF. The CDR3 nucleotides are TGTGCCAGCAGCCCTGGAGGCCTAGTAGGCCTCCACTTT. Using reference TRBV14 and TRBJ1-6 for the parts outside the CDR3, the full variable domain is EAGVTQFPSHSVIEKGQTVTLRCDPISGHDNLYWYRRVMGKEIKFLLHFVKESKQDESGMPNNRFLAERTGGTYSTLKVQPAELEDSGVYFCASSPGGLVGLHFGNGTRLTVT.

This clonotype was observed a few times. The chain combines TRBV5-5 with TRBJ1-1; D is undetermined. Trimming pared 0 bases from V and 7 bases from J, leaving 7 bases between. Germline V gives CDR1 SGHKS, CDR2 YYEKEE (reference sequence). There are 12 residues in the CDR3. In DNA, the CDR3 is TGTGCCAGCAGCTTGGCCCCCCTTGAAGCTTTCTTT. Amino acids: CASSLAPLEAFF.

V and J are TRBV12-3 or TRBV12-4 and TRBJ1-1; no reliable D call. The CDR3 has 12 residues. Between the trimmed V and J ends, which lost 8 bases and 5 bases, there was a span of 12 bases. The CDR3: CASRQAGTEAFF. CDR3 coding DNA: TGTGCCAGCCGCCAGGCGGGAACTGAAGCTTTCTTT.

V gene TRBV20-1 combines with J gene TRBJ1-1; D not resolved. The length of the CDR3 is 12 residues. Trimming left V 5 bases short and J 7 bases short, with 14 bases between. The V gene's germline CDR1 is DFQATT and CDR2 SNEGSKA (reference sequence). CDR3: CSAYKQSNEAFF. The CDR3, as DNA: TGCAGTGCTTACAAACAATCAAATGAAGCTTTCTTT.

The CDR3 DNA is TGTGCCAGCAGCTCCAATGACACCACCTACGAGCAGTACTTC. This gives the protein CASSSNDTTYEQYF. The gene calls are TRBV7-2 and TRBJ2-5; D gene unclear. The DNA matches TRBJ2-7 better at its end, which makes the J call doubtful. There are 14 residues in the CDR3. In germline, CDR1 is SGHTA, CDR2 FQGNSA.

V and J are TRBV24-1 and TRBJ2-4; the match to TRBD2 covers 10 bases. Germline values: CDR1 KGHDR, CDR2 SFDVKD. The CDR3 has 16 amino acids. V shed 5 bases and J 13 bases; nucleotides not matched to a gene: 16. The CDR3 DNA reads TGTGCCACCAGTGGCCCAAGCGGGAGGGCTTACAATGAGCAGTACTTC. The encoded protein is CATSGPSGRAYNEQYF.

This clonotype was seen a single time. This clone may be a read error of a much larger clone one base away. This chain connects TRBV25-1 to TRBJ2-7; 7 positions match TRBD1. Germline V gene lookup returns CDR1 MGHDK and CDR2 SYGVNS. The CDR3 contains 16 residues. CDR3 nucleotides: TGTGACAGTAGACCCTCGGGACAGCTCCCAGCCTACGAGCAGTACTTC. This codes for CDSRPSGQLPAYEQYF.

In this sample, this clonotype turned up a few times. The genes are TRBV7-2 and TRBJ2-1; tentatively, D is TRBD2 (6 bases). With the DNA end fitting TRBJ2-7 better, the J assignment may be wrong. This CDR3 comprises 16 residues. The V gene's germline CDR1 is SGHTA and CDR2 FQGNSA. In nucleotides, the CDR3 is TGTGCCAGCAGGAACCCCCGGGGGAGCTCCTACAATGAGCAGTACTTC. Translation gives CASRNPRGSSYNEQYF.

The chain links TRBV12-3 or TRBV12-4 to TRBJ2-7, with TRBD1 matching over 7 bases. Losses at the gene ends were 5 bases for V and 2 bases for J; bases not matched to a gene: 6. The CDR3 has 14 amino acids. This CDR3 is CASSPDRAPYEQYF. The CDR3 bases are TGTGCCAGCAGTCCAGACAGGGCCCCCTACGAGCAGTACTTC.

With respect to this clonotype: A much larger clone sits a single nucleotide away, making a read error possible. The chain combines TRBV12-3 or TRBV12-4 with TRBJ2-3; D is unresolved. The CDR3 sequence is 12 residues long. Written as DNA, the CDR3 is TGTGTCAGCAGCCAATTTTCAGATACGCAGTATTTT. Residues: CVSSQFSDTQYF.

The chain is built from TRBV20-1 and TRBJ2-1; 9 positions match TRBD2. V was pared by 3 bases and J by 3 bases, with 6 bases of the junction left unmatched. The CDR3 runs to 15 residues. Germline V gene lookup returns CDR1 DFQATT and CDR2 SNEGSKA (reference sequence). The DNA for the CDR3 is TGCAGTGCTAGTTCAGCTAGCGGGGACTACAATGAGCAGTTCTTC. It specifies CSASSASGDYNEQFF.

In its sample, this clonotype was seen once. J is TRBJ2-7 and V is TRBV5-1, with TRBD1 as a possible D gene (6 bases). The CDR3 is 14 residues long. The germline gives CDR1 SGHRS, CDR2 YFSETQ. The V gene lost 4 bases and the J gene lost 5 bases, with 16 bases spanning the gap. The CDR3 here is CASSHAQGFHEQYF. CDR3 nucleotides: TGCGCCAGCAGCCACGCACAGGGTTTCCACGAGCAGTACTTC.

The CDR3, as DNA: TGTGCCAGCAGCCAGGCCCCGCAGGGGGCCTTTCGTTCAGATACGCAGTATTTT. It codes for CASSQAPQGAFRSDTQYF. V and J are TRBV3-1 and TRBJ2-3; 8 nucleotides align to TRBD1. Germline V lookup: CDR1 LGHDT, CDR2 YNNKEL (reference sequence). This CDR3 has 18 amino acids. J lost 4 bases, V lost 3 bases, and 15 bases had no gene match.

The chain links TRBV15 to TRBJ2-1; tentatively, D is TRBD2 (5 bases). The CDR3 is 16 amino acids. V dropped 5 bases and J dropped 0 bases, with 14 bases sitting between them. The germline gives CDR1 LNHNV, CDR2 YYDKDF (reference sequence). DNA of the CDR3: TGTGCCACCAGCTCCCCTACCGGAGGCTCCTACAATGAGCAGTTCTTC. It encodes CATSSPTGGSYNEQFF.

The chain has TRBV7-2 and TRBJ2-1; either TRBD1 or TRBD2 may fit D (5 bases each). Trimming stripped 8 bases from V and 2 bases from J, with 13 bases between. This CDR3 has 14 amino acids. Germline V gene lookup returns CDR1 SGHTA and CDR2 FQGNSA. CDR3 coding DNA: TGTGCCAGCGCCGGGGCCCAAACCTACAATGAGCAGTTCTTC. It codes for CASAGAQTYNEQFF.

This clonotype has only a few counts. The chain uses TRBV21-1 and TRBJ1-5. TRBV21-1 constitutes a pseudogene. The CDR3 covers 15 residues. CDR3 nucleotides: TGTGCCAGCAGCCCAAAGGGAGATAGCAATCAGCCCCAGCATTTT. Translating gives CASSPKGDSNQPQHF.

This clonotype was counted only a few times. The chain employs TRBV6-2 or TRBV6-3 and TRBJ1-4; D unresolved. Trimming shortened V by 6 bases and J by 5 bases, and 10 bases separated the two germline ends. The CDR3 has 13 amino acids. Germline V CDR1 and CDR2: MNHEY, SVGEGT. The CDR3 protein is CASRKTENEKLFF. The CDR3 DNA is TGTGCCAGCAGAAAGACGGAGAATGAAAAACTGTTTTTT.

The chain employs TRBV18 and TRBJ2-1, with TRBD2 matching 7 bases. Germline trimming cut 2 bases from V and 7 bases from J; bases unmatched to any gene: 8. This CDR3 is 15 amino acids long. Germline CDR1 KGHSH, CDR2 LQKENI. CDR3 sequence reads: CASSPGRRDYNEQFF. In nucleotides, the CDR3 is TGTGCCAGCTCACCAGGGCGGCGGGACTATAATGAGCAGTTCTTC.

There are many counts of this clonotype. The chain employs TRBV20-1 and TRBJ1-2; D ambiguous. In germline, CDR1 is DFQATT, CDR2 SNEGSKA (reference sequence). The CDR3 spans 15 residues. With 0 bases removed from V and 3 bases from J, the gap between germline ends came to 14 bases. This CDR3 reads CSARDLSSGDYGYTF. The CDR3 coding sequence is TGCAGTGCTAGAGATCTGTCGTCAGGAGACTATGGCTACACCTTC.

This clonotype was picked up a small number of times. This chain links TRBV20-1 with TRBJ2-7, with D uncertain. Trimming left V 3 bases short and J 3 bases short, with 9 bases between. The germline CDR1 and CDR2 sequences are DFQATT and SNEGSKA (reference sequence). This CDR3 has 12 amino acids. CDR3 sequence: CSASWQHYEQYF. For the CDR3, the DNA is TGCAGTGCTAGTTGGCAGCACTACGAGCAGTACTTC.

This clonotype was seen only a few times. The chain links TRBV20-1 to TRBJ2-7, with TRBD1 as a possible D gene (5 bases). V gave up 5 bases and J gave up 1 base, with 9 bases separating them. The CDR3 consists of 12 residues. Germline assignment: CDR1 DFQATT and CDR2 SNEGSKA (reference sequence). The CDR3, as DNA: TGCAGTGCTCGGACAATTTCCTACGAGCAGTACTTC. It specifies CSARTISYEQYF.

V and J are TRBV5-6 and TRBJ2-2; the D gene is possibly TRBD1 (6 bases). V lost 2 bases to trimming and J lost 6 bases, with 17 bases between them. The CDR3 length is 16 residues. Germline assignment: CDR1 SGHDT and CDR2 YYEEEE. The CDR3 bases are TGTGCCAGCAGCTTAAACCTACAGGGTTTCTCCGGGGAGCTGTTTTTT. Its protein is CASSLNLQGFSGELFF. The variable domain in full, with the rest retrieved from reference TRBV5-6 and TRBJ2-2, is DAGVTQSPTHLIKTRGQQVTLRCSPKSGHDTVSWYQQALGQGPQFIFQYYEEEERQRGNFPDRFSGHQFPNYSSELNVNALLLGDSALYLCASSLNLQGFSGELFFGEGSRLTVL.